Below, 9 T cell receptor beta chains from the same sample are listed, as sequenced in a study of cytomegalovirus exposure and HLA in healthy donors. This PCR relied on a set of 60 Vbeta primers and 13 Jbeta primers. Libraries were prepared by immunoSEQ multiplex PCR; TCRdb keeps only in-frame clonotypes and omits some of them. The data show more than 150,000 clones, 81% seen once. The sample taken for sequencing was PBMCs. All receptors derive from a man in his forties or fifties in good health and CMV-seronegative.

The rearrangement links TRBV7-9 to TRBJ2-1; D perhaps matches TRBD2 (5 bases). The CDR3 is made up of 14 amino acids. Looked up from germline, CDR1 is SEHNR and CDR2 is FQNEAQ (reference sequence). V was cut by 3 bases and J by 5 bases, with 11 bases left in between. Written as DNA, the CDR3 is TGTGCCAGCAGCTTCTCAGCGGCTAACAATGAGCAGTTCTTC. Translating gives CASSFSAANNEQFF.

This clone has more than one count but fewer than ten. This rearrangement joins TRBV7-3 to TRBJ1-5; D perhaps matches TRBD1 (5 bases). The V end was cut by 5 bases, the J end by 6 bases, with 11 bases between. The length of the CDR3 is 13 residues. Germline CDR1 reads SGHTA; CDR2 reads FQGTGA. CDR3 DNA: TGTGCCAGCAGCGGGGGGGACGGTCAGCCCCAGCATTTT. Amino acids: CASSGGDGQPQHF.

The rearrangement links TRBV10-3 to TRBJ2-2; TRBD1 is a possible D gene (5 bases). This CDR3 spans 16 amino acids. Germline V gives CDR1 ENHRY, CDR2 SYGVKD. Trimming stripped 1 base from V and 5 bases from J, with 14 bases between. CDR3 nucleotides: TGTGCCATCAGTGAGTTTCTAGGGGCTCGGACCGGGGAGCTGTTTTTT. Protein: CAISEFLGARTGELFF.

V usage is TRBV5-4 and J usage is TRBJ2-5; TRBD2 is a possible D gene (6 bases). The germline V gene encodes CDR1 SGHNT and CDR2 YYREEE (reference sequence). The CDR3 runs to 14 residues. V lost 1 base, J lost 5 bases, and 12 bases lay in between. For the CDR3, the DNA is TGTGCCAGCAGCTTGTCGGCACGGGGGGAGACCCAGTACTTC. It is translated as CASSLSARGETQYF.

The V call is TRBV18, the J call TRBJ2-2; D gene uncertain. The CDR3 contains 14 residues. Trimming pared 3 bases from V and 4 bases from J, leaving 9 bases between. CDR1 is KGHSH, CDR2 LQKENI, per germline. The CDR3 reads CASSPEVATGELFF. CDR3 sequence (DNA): TGTGCCAGCTCACCTGAGGTCGCCACCGGGGAGCTGTTTTTT.

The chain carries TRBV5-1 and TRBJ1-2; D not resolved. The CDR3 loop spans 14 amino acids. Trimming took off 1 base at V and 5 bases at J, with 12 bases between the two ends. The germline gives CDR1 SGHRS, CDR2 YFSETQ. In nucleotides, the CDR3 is TGCGCCAGCAGCTTGTCGGCTGAGGGTTATGGCTACACCTTC. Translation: CASSLSAEGYGYTF. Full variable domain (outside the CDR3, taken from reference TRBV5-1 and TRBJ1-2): KAGVTQTPRYLIKTRGQQVTLSCSPISGHRSVSWYQQTPGQGLQFLFEYFSETQRNKGNFPGRFSGRQFSNSRSEMNVSTLELGDSALYLCASSLSAEGYGYTFGSGTRLTVV.

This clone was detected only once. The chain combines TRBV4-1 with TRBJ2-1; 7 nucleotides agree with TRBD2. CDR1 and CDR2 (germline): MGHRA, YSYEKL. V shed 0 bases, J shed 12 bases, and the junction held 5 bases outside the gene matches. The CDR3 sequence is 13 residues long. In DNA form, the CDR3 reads TGCGCCAGCAGCCAAGACCAAGGGGAGGGGCAGTTCTTC. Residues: CASSQDQGEGQFF.

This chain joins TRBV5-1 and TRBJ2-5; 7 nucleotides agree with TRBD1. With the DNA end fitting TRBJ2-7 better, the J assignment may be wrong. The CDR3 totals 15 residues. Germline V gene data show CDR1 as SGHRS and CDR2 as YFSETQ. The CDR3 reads CASSSGQAPSYEQYF. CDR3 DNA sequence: TGCGCCAGCAGTTCTGGACAGGCTCCCTCCTACGAGCAGTACTTC.

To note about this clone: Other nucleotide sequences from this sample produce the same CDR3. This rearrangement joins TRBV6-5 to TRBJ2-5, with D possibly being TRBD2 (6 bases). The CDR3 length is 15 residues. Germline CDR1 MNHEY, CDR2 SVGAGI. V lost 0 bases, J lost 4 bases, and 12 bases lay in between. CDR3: CASSYSGLGGETQYF. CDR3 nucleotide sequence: TGTGCCAGCAGTTACTCTGGACTGGGAGGAGAGACCCAGTACTTC.